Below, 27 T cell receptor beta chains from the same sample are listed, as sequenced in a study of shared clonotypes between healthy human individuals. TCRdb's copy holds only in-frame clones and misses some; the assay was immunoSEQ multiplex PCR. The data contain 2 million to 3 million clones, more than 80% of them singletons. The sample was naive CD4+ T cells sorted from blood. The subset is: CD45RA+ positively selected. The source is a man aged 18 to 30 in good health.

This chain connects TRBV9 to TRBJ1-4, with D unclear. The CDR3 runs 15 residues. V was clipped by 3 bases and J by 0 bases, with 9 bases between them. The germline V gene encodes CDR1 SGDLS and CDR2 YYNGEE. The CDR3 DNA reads TGTGCCAGCAGCGCCAGTTATGCAACTAATGAAAAACTGTTTTTT. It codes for CASSASYATNEKLFF.

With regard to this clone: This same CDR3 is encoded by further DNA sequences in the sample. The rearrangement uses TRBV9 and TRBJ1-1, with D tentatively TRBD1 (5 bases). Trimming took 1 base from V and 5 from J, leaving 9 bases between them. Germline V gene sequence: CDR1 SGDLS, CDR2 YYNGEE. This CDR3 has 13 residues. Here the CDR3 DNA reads TGTGCCAGCAGCGTATTGGGGGGGACTGAAGCTTTCTTT. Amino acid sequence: CASSVLGGTEAFF.

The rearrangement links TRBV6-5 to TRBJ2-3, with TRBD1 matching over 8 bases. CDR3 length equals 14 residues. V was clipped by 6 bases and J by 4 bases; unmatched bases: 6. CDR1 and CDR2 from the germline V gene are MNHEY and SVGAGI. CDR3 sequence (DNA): TGTGCCAGCAGCCGCGGACAGGGTTCAGATACGCAGTATTTT. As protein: CASSRGQGSDTQYF.

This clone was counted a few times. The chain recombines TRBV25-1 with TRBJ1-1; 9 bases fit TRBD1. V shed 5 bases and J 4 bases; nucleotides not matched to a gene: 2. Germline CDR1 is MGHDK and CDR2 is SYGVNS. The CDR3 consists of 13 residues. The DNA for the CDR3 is TGTGCCAGCAGTTTACAGGGGGCCACTGAAGCTTTCTTT. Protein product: CASSLQGATEAFF.

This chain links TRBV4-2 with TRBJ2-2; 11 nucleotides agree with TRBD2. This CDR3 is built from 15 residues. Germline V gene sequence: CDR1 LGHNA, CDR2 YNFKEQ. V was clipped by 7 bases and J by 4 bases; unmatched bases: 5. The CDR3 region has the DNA TGTGCCAGCACCCAGACTAGCGGGGTCACCGGGGAGCTGTTTTTT. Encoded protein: CASTQTSGVTGELFF.

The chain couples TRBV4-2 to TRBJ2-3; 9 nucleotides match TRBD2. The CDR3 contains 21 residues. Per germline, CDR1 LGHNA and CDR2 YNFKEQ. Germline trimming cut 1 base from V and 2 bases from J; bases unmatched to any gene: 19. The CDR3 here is CASSQGGSSGNSRPATDTQYF. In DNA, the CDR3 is TGTGCCAGCAGCCAAGGCGGCTCTAGCGGGAATTCTCGACCGGCCACAGATACGCAGTATTTT.

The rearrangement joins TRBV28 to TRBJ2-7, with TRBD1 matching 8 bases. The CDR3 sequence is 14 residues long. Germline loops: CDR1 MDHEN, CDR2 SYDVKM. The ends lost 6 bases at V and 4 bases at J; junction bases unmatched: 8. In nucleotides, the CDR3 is TGTGCCAGCAGCCAAGGACAGGGTCTGTACGAGCAGTACTTC. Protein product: CASSQGQGLYEQYF.

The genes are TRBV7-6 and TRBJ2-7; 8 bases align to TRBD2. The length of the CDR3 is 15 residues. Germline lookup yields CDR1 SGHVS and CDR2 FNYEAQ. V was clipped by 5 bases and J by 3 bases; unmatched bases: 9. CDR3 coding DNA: TGTGCCAGCAGCCCGATAGCGGGGAAAAACTACGAGCAGTACTTC. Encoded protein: CASSPIAGKNYEQYF.

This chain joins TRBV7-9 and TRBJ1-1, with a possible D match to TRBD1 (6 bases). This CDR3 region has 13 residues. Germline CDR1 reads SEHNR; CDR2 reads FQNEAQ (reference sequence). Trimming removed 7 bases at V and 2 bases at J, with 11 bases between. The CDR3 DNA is TGTGCCAGCAAACTAGGGGGAAACACTGAAGCTTTCTTT. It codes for CASKLGGNTEAFF.

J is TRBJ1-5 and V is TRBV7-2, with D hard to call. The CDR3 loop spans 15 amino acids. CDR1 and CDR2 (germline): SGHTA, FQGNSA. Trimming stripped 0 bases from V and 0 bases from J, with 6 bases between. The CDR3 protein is CASSLAGISNQPQHF. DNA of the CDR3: TGTGCCAGCAGCTTAGCAGGGATTAGCAATCAGCCCCAGCATTTT. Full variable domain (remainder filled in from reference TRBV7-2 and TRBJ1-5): GAGVSQSPSNKVTEKGKDVELRCDPISGHTALYWYRQSLGQGLEFLIYFQGNSAPDKSGLPSDRFSAERTGGSVSTLTIQRTQQEDSAVYLCASSLAGISNQPQHFGDGTRLSIL.

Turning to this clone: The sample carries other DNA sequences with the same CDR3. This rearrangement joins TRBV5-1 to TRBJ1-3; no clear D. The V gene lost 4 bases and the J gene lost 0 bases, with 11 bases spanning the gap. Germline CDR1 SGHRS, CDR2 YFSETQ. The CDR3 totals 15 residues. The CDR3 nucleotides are TGCGCCAGCAGCCCCGACGGGAGCTCTGGAAACACCATATATTTT. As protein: CASSPDGSSGNTIYF.

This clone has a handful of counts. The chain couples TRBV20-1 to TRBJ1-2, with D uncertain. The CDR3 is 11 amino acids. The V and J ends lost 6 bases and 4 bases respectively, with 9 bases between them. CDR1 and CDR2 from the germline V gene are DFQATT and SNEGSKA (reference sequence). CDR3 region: CSASVPYGYTF. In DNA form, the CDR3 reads TGCAGTGCCTCGGTCCCCTATGGCTACACCTTC.

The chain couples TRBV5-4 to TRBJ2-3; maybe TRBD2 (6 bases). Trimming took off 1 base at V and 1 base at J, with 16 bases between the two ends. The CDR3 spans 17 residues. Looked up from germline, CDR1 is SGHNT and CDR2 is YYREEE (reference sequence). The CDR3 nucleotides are TGTGCCAGCAGCTTGCCACTGGGGGGAGGCGGCACAGATACGCAGTATTTT. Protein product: CASSLPLGGGGTDTQYF. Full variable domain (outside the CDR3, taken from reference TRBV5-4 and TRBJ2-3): ETGVTQSPTHLIKTRGQQVTLRCSSQSGHNTVSWYQQALGQGPQFIFQYYREEENGRGNFPPRFSGLQFPNYSSELNVNALELDDSALYLCASSLPLGGGGTDTQYFGPGTRLTVL.

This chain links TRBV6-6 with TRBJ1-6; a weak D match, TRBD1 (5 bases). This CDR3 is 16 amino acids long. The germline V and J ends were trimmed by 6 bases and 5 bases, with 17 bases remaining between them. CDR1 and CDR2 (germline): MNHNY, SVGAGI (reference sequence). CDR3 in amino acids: CASRPRGTENNSPLHF. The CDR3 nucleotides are TGTGCCAGCAGACCCCGGGGGACCGAAAATAATTCACCCCTCCACTTT.

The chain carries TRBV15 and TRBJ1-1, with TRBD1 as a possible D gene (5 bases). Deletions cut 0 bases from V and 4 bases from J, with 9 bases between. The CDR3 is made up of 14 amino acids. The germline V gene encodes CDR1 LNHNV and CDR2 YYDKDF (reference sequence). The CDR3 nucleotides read TGTGCCACCAGCAGAGATCCCCAGGGCACTGAAGCTTTCTTT. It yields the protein CATSRDPQGTEAFF.

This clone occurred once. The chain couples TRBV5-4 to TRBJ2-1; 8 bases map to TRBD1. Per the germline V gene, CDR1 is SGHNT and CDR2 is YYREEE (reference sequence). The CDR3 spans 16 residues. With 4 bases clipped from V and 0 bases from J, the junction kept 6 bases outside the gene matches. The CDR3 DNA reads TGTGCCAGCAGCCAGGGGGCAGAGGGCTCCTACAATGAGCAGTTCTTC. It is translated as CASSQGAEGSYNEQFF.

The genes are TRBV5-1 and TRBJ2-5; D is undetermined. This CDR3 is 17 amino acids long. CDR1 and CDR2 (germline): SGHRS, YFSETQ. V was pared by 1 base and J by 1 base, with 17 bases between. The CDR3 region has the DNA TGCGCCAGCAGCTTGTCTAGTAGCACCTCGCCCCAAGAGACCCAGTACTTC. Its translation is CASSLSSSTSPQETQYF. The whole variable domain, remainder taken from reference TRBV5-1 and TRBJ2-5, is KAGVTQTPRYLIKTRGQQVTLSCSPISGHRSVSWYQQTPGQGLQFLFEYFSETQRNKGNFPGRFSGRQFSNSRSEMNVSTLELGDSALYLCASSLSSSTSPQETQYFGPGTRLLVL.

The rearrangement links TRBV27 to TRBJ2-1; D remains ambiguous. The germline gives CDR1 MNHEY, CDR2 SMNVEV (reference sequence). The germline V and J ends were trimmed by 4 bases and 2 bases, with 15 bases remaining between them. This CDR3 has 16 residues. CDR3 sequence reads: CASSSPDLLTYNEQFF. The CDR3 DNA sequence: TGTGCCAGCAGTTCCCCCGACTTATTAACCTACAATGAGCAGTTCTTC.

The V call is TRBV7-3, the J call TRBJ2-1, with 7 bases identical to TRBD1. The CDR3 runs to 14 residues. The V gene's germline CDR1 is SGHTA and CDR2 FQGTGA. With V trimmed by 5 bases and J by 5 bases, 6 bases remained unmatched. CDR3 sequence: CASSPNRGHNEQFF. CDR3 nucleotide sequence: TGTGCCAGCAGCCCTAACAGGGGCCACAATGAGCAGTTCTTC.

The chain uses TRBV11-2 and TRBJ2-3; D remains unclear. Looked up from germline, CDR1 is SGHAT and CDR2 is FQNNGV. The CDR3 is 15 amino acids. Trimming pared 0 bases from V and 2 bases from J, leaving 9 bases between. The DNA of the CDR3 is TGTGCCAGCAGCTTAGATTTCGGTCCCACAGATACGCAGTATTTT. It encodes CASSLDFGPTDTQYF.

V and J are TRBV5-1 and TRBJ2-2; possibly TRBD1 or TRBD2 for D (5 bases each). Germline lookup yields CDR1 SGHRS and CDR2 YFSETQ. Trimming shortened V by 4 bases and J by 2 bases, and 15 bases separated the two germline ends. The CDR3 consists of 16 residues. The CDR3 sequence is CASSLDTGINTGELFF. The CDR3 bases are TGCGCCAGCAGCCTGGACACGGGGATTAACACCGGGGAGCTGTTTTTT.

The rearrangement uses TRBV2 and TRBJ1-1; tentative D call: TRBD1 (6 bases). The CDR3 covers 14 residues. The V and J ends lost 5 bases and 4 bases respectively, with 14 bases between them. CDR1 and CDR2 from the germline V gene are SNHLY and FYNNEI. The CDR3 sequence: CASSPRGAGTEAFF. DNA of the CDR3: TGTGCCAGCAGTCCTAGGGGGGCGGGCACTGAAGCTTTCTTT.

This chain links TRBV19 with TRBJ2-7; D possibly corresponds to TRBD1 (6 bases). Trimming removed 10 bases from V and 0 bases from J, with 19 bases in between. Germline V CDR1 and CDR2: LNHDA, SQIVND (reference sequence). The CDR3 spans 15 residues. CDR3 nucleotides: TGTGCCACCATGAACGAAGCCAGGGGCTCCTACGAGCAGTACTTC. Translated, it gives CATMNEARGSYEQYF.

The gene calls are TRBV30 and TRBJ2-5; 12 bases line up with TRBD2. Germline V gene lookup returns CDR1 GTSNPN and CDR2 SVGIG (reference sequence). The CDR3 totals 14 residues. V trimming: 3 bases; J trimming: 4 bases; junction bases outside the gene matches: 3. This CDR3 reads CAWSGLAGPETQYF. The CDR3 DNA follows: TGTGCCTGGAGCGGACTAGCGGGGCCAGAGACCCAGTACTTC.

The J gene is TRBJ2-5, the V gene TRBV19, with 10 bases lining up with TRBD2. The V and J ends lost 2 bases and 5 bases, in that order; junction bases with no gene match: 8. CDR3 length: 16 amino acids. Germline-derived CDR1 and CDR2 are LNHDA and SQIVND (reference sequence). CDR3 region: CASSISPAGGQETQYF. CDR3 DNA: TGTGCCAGTAGTATATCTCCAGCGGGAGGGCAGGAGACCCAGTACTTC.

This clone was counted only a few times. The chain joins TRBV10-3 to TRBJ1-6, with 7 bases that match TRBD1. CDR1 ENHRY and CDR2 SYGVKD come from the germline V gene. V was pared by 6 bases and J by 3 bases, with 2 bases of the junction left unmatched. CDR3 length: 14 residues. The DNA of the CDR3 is TGTGCCATCAGGGCAGGGGGCTATAATTCACCCCTCCACTTT. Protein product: CAIRAGGYNSPLHF.

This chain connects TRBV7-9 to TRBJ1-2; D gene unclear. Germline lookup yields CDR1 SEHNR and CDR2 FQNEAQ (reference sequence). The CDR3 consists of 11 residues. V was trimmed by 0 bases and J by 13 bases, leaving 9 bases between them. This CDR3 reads CASSLAGAGTF. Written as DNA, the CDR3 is TGTGCCAGCAGCTTAGCGGGCGCCGGCACCTTC. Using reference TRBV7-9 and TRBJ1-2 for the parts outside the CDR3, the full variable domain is DTGVSQNPRHKITKRGQNVTFRCDPISEHNRLYWYRQTLGQGPEFLTYFQNEAQLEKSRLLSDRFSAERPKGSFSTLEIQRTEQGDSAMYLCASSLAGAGTFGSGTRLTVV.